Each of the 25 T cell receptor beta chains below was sequenced from the same sample in a study of cytomegalovirus exposure and HLA in healthy donors. Primers for the PCR totalled 60 Vbeta and 13 Jbeta. The method was immunoSEQ multiplex PCR; TCRdb's version includes in-frame clones alone and lacks a portion of them. The sample lists 140,000 to 150,000 clones, 78% seen once, with under 3% in the top ten. The sequenced sample consisted of PBMCs. The receptors shown here come from a man in his forties in good health and CMV-seropositive.

The sample holds a few counts of this clone. The chain links TRBV18 to TRBJ1-2; D is unresolved. This CDR3 comprises 15 residues. The germline V gene encodes CDR1 KGHSH and CDR2 LQKENI. V was pared by 3 bases and J by 2 bases, with 13 bases between. The CDR3 nucleotides read TGTGCCAGCTCACCGTCTGAAGGAGGGAACTATGGCTACACCTTC. Its translation: CASSPSEGGNYGYTF.

V gene TRBV2 combines with J gene TRBJ1-1, with 7 bases that match TRBD1. The CDR3 runs to 15 residues. CDR1 and CDR2 from the germline V gene are SNHLY and FYNNEI. Trimming at V came to 3 bases and at J to 1 base, leaving 5 bases not matched to a gene. The CDR3 protein is CASSDLGDRNTEAFF. In nucleotides, the CDR3 is TGTGCCAGCAGTGATTTGGGGGACAGGAACACTGAAGCTTTCTTT.

The genes are TRBV19 and TRBJ2-3; 13 bases fit TRBD2. After removal of 5 bases from V and 2 bases from J, the junction contained 4 bases not matched to a gene. The CDR3 spans 16 residues. Germline V gives CDR1 LNHDA, CDR2 SQIVND (reference sequence). The CDR3, as DNA: TGTGCCAGTAGTGCCGGGACTAGCGGGATCACAGATACGCAGTATTTT. It encodes CASSAGTSGITDTQYF.

The chain has TRBV5-1 and TRBJ2-1; TRBD2 aligns across 8 bases. With 4 bases clipped from V and 5 bases from J, the junction kept 8 bases outside the gene matches. Looked up from germline, CDR1 is SGHRS and CDR2 is YFSETQ. CDR3 length: 15 residues. Here the CDR3 DNA reads TGCGCCAGCAGCGCCCTCGGGAGGGGCGACAATGAGCAGTTCTTC. Translating gives CASSALGRGDNEQFF.

This clone was found a few times. J is TRBJ1-2 and V is TRBV7-2, with 7 bases aligning to TRBD1. This CDR3 has 15 residues. V dropped 4 bases and J dropped 4; count of bases not matched to a gene: 9. Germline V gene data show CDR1 as SGHTA and CDR2 as FQGNSA. The CDR3 loop reads CASSSRDRNFYGYTF. The CDR3 DNA reads TGTGCCAGCAGCTCGAGGGACAGAAACTTCTATGGCTACACCTTC.

The J gene is TRBJ2-7, the V gene TRBV4-1; possible D gene TRBD2, 6 bases. V lost 0 bases and J 0 bases, leaving 9 bases between the germline ends. CDR1 and CDR2 (germline): MGHRA, YSYEKL. This CDR3 has 15 residues. As DNA, the CDR3 is TGCGCCAGCAGCCAAGAAGCGCGGGGCTCCTACGAGCAGTACTTC. This gives the protein CASSQEARGSYEQYF.

The chain has TRBV19 and TRBJ1-4, with D hard to call. The CDR3 runs to 15 residues. Trimming pared 6 bases from V and 7 bases from J, leaving 18 bases between. CDR1 and CDR2 from the germline V gene are LNHDA and SQIVND (reference sequence). This CDR3 reads CASSPLGGFGEKLFF. The CDR3 nucleotides are TGTGCCAGTAGCCCTTTAGGAGGGTTCGGTGAAAAACTGTTTTTT.

This sequence joins TRBV6-1 and TRBJ1-1; D may be TRBD1 (5 bases). V lost 7 bases and J 5 bases, leaving 14 bases between the germline ends. The CDR3 extends over 13 amino acids. The germline gives CDR1 MNHNS, CDR2 SASEGT. The DNA of the CDR3 is TGTGCCAGCAAACCTGGCGGGGGAACTGAAGCTTTCTTT. The encoded protein is CASKPGGGTEAFF.

The V call is TRBV28, the J call TRBJ1-2; tentatively, D is TRBD1 (6 bases). V lost 6 bases, J lost 5 bases, and 16 bases lay in between. This CDR3 spans 14 amino acids. The germline V gene encodes CDR1 MDHEN and CDR2 SYDVKM. CDR3 in DNA: TGTGCCAGCAGCTCCGACCCCAGGGGATATGGCTACACCTTC. The encoded protein is CASSSDPRGYGYTF.

The chain joins TRBV2 to TRBJ1-1, with 7 bases lining up with TRBD1. Germline CDR1 reads SNHLY; CDR2 reads FYNNEI. This CDR3 spans 16 amino acids. V was clipped by 3 bases and J by 1 base; unmatched bases: 8. The DNA of the CDR3 is TGTGCCAGCAGTGAGGACCCGGGACAGCCGAACACTGAAGCTTTCTTT. The encoded protein is CASSEDPGQPNTEAFF.

A few counts support this clone. The rearrangement uses TRBV6-4 and TRBJ2-3, with D possibly matching TRBD2 (5 bases). Germline-derived CDR1 and CDR2 are MRHNA and SNTAGT. V dropped 2 bases and J dropped 5 bases, with 11 bases sitting between them. This CDR3 has 14 residues. This CDR3 is CASSDTAEVDTQYF. The DNA of the CDR3 is TGTGCCAGCAGTGACACAGCGGAGGTAGATACGCAGTATTTT.

This clone showed up just once. V gene TRBV4-1 combines with J gene TRBJ2-7; tentatively, D is TRBD1 (5 bases). Trimming shortened V by 4 bases and J by 4 bases, and 11 bases separated the two germline ends. Germline values: CDR1 MGHRA, CDR2 YSYEKL. There are 13 residues in the CDR3. CDR3 nucleotides: TGCGCCAGCAGCCCCCAGGGCACGTACGAGCAGTACTTC. It encodes CASSPQGTYEQYF.

The chain joins TRBV2 to TRBJ2-3; no clear D. Per germline, CDR1 SNHLY and CDR2 FYNNEI. The CDR3 has 13 residues. Trimming removed 4 bases from V and 2 bases from J, with 7 bases in between. The chain's CDR3 is CASSAQITDTQYF. CDR3 in DNA: TGTGCCAGCAGTGCACAGATCACAGATACGCAGTATTTT.

This clone has more than one count but fewer than ten. The chain uses TRBV9 and TRBJ2-5, with 7 bases matching TRBD1. The length of the CDR3 is 15 residues. Germline trimming cut 0 bases from V and 5 bases from J; bases unmatched to any gene: 7. Germline CDR1 is SGDLS and CDR2 is YYNGEE. CDR3 DNA: TGTGCCAGCAGCGTAGTAGGGACAGAAAGGGAGACCCAGTACTTC. Its translation: CASSVVGTERETQYF. The full variable domain, its missing parts supplied by reference TRBV9 and TRBJ2-5, is DSGVTQTPKHLITATGQRVTLRCSPRSGDLSVYWYQQSLDQGLQFLIQYYNGEERAKGNILERFSAQQFPDLHSELNLSSLELGDSALYFCASSVVGTERETQYFGPGTRLLVL.

The chain combines TRBV6-1 with TRBJ2-7; 9 bases match TRBD2. The CDR3 sequence is 15 residues long. Germline V gene lookup returns CDR1 MNHNS and CDR2 SASEGT. V was pared by 3 bases and J by 4 bases, with 7 bases of the junction left unmatched. CDR3 amino acids: CASSDSSGSWYEQYF. CDR3 DNA sequence: TGTGCCAGCAGTGATAGTAGCGGGAGCTGGTACGAGCAGTACTTC.

This clone was picked up a small number of times. The chain carries TRBV27 and TRBJ1-1, with TRBD1 matching over 7 bases. The CDR3 runs to 13 residues. V was clipped by 6 bases and J by 4 bases; unmatched bases: 5. CDR1 MNHEY and CDR2 SMNVEV come from the germline V gene (reference sequence). In nucleotides, the CDR3 is TGTGCCAGCAGGACAGGGAAGGCCACTGAAGCTTTCTTT. It specifies CASRTGKATEAFF.

V is TRBV9 and J is TRBJ1-1; D perhaps matches TRBD1 (5 bases). Germline V gene data show CDR1 as SGDLS and CDR2 as YYNGEE. This CDR3 comprises 15 residues. The V gene lost 2 bases and the J gene lost 3 bases, with 14 bases spanning the gap. CDR3 sequence (DNA): TGTGCCAGCAGCGTTCGTGGGGCCTGGGACACTGAAGCTTTCTTT. Amino acids: CASSVRGAWDTEAFF. The complete variable domain, with remaining parts taken from reference TRBV9 and TRBJ1-1, reads DSGVTQTPKHLITATGQRVTLRCSPRSGDLSVYWYQQSLDQGLQFLIQYYNGEERAKGNILERFSAQQFPDLHSELNLSSLELGDSALYFCASSVRGAWDTEAFFGQGTRLTVV.

V is TRBV11-2 and J is TRBJ2-5, with 12 bases fitting TRBD2. The CDR3 has 14 amino acids. Trimming at V came to 1 base and at J to 11 bases, leaving 5 bases not matched to a gene. Germline V CDR1 and CDR2: SGHAT, FQNNGV. Here the CDR3 DNA reads TGTGCCAGCAGCTTAGGTTCTAGCGGGAGGGGACAGTACTTC. Residues: CASSLGSSGRGQYF.

The CDR3 spells CAISGNEQGSRNGYTF. In DNA, the CDR3 is TGTGCCATCAGTGGCAATGAACAGGGCTCACGGAATGGCTACACCTTC. The chain links TRBV10-3 to TRBJ1-2, with D maybe TRBD1 (6 bases). CDR3 size: 16 residues. Germline V gene sequence: CDR1 ENHRY, CDR2 SYGVKD. With 4 bases removed from V and 6 bases from J, the gap between germline ends came to 21 bases.

CDR3 region: CASRRTSSSYEQYF. The CDR3 coding sequence is TGTGCCAGCAGACGGACATCGAGCTCCTACGAGCAGTACTTC. The V and J genes are TRBV6-1 and TRBJ2-7; a weak D match, TRBD1 (5 bases). Trimming stripped 6 bases from V and 0 bases from J, with 12 bases between. The CDR3 spans 14 residues. The germline V gene has CDR1 MNHNS and CDR2 SASEGT.

V is TRBV6-5 and J is TRBJ1-2; unclear D gene. The V and J ends lost 6 bases and 2 bases respectively, with 13 bases between them. CDR3 length: 14 amino acids. In germline, CDR1 is MNHEY, CDR2 SVGAGI. CDR3 region: CASSPPGRNYGYTF. The DNA of the CDR3 is TGTGCCAGCAGCCCACCTGGGAGGAACTATGGCTACACCTTC.

This chain joins TRBV6-7 and TRBJ2-6; TRBD1 aligns across 10 bases. TRBV6-7 has ORF status, its function being uncertain. The ends lost 3 bases at V and 0 bases at J; junction bases unmatched: 14. CDR3 length: 21 residues. The CDR3 loop is CASSYYGTGDPNSSGANVLTF. The CDR3, as DNA: TGTGCCAGCAGTTATTATGGGACAGGGGACCCTAACAGCTCTGGGGCCAACGTCCTGACTTTC.

The chain couples TRBV4-1 to TRBJ1-2; maybe TRBD1 (5 bases). The CDR3 totals 16 residues. Germline assignment: CDR1 MGHRA and CDR2 YSYEKL. V was cut by 0 bases and J by 2 bases, with 13 bases left in between. The CDR3 sequence: CASSQEQGALNYGYTF. In DNA form, the CDR3 reads TGCGCCAGCAGCCAAGAGCAGGGTGCACTAAACTATGGCTACACCTTC.

The CDR3: CASSPRPRNSGNTIYF. The CDR3 nucleotides are TGTGCCAGCAGCCCTAGACCAAGGAACTCTGGAAACACCATATATTTT. The chain uses TRBV9 and TRBJ1-3; no firm D call. The CDR3 is 16 residues long. The ends were cut back, 4 bases at V and 0 bases at J, with 14 bases in the middle. The germline V gene encodes CDR1 SGDLS and CDR2 YYNGEE.

This chain connects TRBV11-2 to TRBJ1-2; D perhaps matches TRBD1 (6 bases). The germline CDR1 and CDR2 sequences are SGHAT and FQNNGV. Deletions cut 4 bases from V and 8 bases from J, with 14 bases between. CDR3 length equals 13 residues. DNA for the CDR3: TGTGCCAGCAGCTCGACACAGGGAGTCGGCTACACCTTC. Amino acid sequence: CASSSTQGVGYTF.